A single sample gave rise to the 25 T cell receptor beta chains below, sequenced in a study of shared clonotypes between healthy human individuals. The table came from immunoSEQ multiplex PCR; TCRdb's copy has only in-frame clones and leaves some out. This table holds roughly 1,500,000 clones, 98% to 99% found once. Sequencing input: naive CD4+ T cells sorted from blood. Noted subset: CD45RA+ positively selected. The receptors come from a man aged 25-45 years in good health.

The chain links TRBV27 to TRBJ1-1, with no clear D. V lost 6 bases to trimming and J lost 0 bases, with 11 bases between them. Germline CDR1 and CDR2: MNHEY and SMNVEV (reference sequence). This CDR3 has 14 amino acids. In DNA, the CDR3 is TGTGCCAGCAGCATGACCAAAATGAACACTGAAGCTTTCTTT. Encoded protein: CASSMTKMNTEAFF.

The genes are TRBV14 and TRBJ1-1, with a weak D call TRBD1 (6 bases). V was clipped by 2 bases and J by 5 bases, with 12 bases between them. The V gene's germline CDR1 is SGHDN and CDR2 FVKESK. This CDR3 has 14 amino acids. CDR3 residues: CASSQYQGLTEAFF. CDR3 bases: TGTGCCAGCAGCCAATATCAGGGGCTGACTGAAGCTTTCTTT.

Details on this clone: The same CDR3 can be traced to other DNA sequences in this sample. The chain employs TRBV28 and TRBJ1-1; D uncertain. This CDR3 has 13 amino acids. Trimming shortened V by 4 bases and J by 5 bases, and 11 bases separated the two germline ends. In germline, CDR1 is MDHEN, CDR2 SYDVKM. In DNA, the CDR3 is TGTGCCAGCAGTTCCCCCCCGGGGACTGAAGCTTTCTTT. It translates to CASSSPPGTEAFF.

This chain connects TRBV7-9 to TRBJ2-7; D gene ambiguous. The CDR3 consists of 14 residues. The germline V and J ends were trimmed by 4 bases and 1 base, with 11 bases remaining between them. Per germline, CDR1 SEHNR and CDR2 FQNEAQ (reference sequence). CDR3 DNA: TGTGCCAGCAGCTCACTGGGCAGTTCCTACGAGCAGTACTTC. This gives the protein CASSSLGSSYEQYF.

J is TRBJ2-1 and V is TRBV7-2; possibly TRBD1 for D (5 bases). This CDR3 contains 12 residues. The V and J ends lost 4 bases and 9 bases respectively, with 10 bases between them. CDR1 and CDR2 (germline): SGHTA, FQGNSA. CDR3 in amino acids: CASSYATGEQFF. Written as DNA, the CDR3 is TGTGCCAGCAGCTACGCAACAGGTGAGCAGTTCTTC.

In nucleotides, the CDR3 is TGCGCCAGCAGCTTAGGACCTAGGGGGGGAGCGAATGAGCAGTTCTTC. It yields the protein CASSLGPRGGANEQFF. This rearrangement joins TRBV5-1 to TRBJ2-1, with a weak D call TRBD2 (7 bases). Germline CDR1 reads SGHRS; CDR2 reads YFSETQ. This CDR3 comprises 16 residues. Trimming pared 2 bases from V and 7 bases from J, leaving 19 bases between.

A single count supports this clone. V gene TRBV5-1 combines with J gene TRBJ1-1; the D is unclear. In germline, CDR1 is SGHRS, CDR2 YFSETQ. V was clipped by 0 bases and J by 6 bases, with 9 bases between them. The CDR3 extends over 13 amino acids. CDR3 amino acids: CASSLEAGPEAFF. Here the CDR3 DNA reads TGCGCCAGCAGCTTGGAAGCAGGCCCTGAAGCTTTCTTT.

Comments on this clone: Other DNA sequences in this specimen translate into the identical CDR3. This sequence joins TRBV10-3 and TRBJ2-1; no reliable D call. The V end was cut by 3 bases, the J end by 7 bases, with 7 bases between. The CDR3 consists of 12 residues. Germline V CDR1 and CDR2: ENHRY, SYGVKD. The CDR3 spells CAISELGNEQFF. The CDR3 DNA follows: TGTGCCATCAGTGAACTCGGGAATGAGCAGTTCTTC.

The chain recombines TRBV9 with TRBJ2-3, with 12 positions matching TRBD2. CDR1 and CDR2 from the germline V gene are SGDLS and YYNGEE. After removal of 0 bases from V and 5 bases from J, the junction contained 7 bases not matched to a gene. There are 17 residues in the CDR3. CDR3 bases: TGTGCCAGCAGCGTAGGGACTAGCGGGACCGTACGAGATACGCAGTATTTT. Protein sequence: CASSVGTSGTVRDTQYF.

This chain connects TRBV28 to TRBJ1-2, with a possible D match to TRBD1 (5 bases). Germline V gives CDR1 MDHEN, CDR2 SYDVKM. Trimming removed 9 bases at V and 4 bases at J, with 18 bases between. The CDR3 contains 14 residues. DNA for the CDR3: TGTGCCAGTGGGCCCACAGGAGCCTTCTATGGCTACACCTTC. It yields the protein CASGPTGAFYGYTF.

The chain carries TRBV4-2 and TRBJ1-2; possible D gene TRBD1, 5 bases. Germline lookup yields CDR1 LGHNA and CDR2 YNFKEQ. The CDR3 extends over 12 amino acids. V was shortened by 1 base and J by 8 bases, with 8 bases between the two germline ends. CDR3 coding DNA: TGTGCCAGCAGCCAAGGGGGCGGGGGCTACACCTTC. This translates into CASSQGGGGYTF.

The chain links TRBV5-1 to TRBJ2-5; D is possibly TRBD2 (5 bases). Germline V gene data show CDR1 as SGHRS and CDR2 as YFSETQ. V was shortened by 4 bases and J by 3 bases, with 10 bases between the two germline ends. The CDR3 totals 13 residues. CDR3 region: CASSLGSKETQYF. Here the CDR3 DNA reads TGCGCCAGCAGCCTAGGGAGTAAAGAGACCCAGTACTTC.

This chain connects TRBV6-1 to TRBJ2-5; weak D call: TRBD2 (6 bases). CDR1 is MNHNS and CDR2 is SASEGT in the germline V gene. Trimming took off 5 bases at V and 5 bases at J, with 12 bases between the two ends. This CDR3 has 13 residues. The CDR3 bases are TGTGCCAGCAGTATGAAAGGAGGGGAGACCCAGTACTTC. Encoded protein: CASSMKGGETQYF.

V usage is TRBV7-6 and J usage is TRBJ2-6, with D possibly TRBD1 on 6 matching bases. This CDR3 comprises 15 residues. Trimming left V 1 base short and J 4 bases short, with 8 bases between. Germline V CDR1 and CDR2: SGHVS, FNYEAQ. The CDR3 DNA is TGTGCCAGCAGCTTAGGGACAGCCGGGGCCAACGTCCTGACTTTC. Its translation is CASSLGTAGANVLTF.

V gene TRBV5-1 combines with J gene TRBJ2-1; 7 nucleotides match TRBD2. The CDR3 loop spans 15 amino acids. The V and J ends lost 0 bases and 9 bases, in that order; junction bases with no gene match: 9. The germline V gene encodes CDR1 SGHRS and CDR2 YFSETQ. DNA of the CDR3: TGCGCCAGCAGCTTGGTCCTAGCGGTGCGGAGTGAGCAGTTCTTC. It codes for CASSLVLAVRSEQFF.

CDR3 bases: TGTGCCAGCGGCCCGACAGGGTATGGCTACACCTTC. Its protein product is CASGPTGYGYTF. The rearrangement joins TRBV6-5 to TRBJ1-2; TRBD1 aligns across 7 bases. CDR1 MNHEY and CDR2 SVGAGI come from the germline V gene. This CDR3 spans 12 amino acids. The V gene end was trimmed by 8 bases and the J gene end by 5 bases; junction bases not matched to a gene: 5.

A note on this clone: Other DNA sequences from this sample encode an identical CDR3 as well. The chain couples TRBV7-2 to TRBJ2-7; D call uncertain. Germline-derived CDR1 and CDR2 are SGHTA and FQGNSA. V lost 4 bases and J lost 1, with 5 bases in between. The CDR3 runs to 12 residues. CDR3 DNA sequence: TGTGCCAGCAGCTCCCCTTCCTACGAGCAGTACTTC. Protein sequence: CASSSPSYEQYF.

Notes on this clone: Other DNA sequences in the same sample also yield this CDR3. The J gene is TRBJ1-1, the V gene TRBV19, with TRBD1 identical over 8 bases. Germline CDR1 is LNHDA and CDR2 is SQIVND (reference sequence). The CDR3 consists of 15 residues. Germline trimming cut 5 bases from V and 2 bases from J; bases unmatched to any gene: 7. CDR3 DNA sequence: TGTGCCAGTAGTCCTCGCGACAGGGGTAACACTGAAGCTTTCTTT. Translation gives CASSPRDRGNTEAFF.

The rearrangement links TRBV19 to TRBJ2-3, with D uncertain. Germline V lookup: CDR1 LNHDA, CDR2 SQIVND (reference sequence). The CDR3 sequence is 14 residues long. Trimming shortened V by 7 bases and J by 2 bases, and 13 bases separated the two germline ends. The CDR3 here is CASKAMDATDTQYF. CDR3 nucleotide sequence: TGTGCCAGTAAGGCGATGGATGCCACAGATACGCAGTATTTT.

CDR3 sequence: CASSDQRRSSYEQYF. The CDR3 region has the DNA TGTGCCAGCAGTGATCAGCGGAGGAGCTCCTACGAGCAGTACTTC. The V call is TRBV2, the J call TRBJ2-7, with D possibly being TRBD2 (5 bases). Deletions cut 3 bases from V and 0 bases from J, with 12 bases between. The length of the CDR3 is 15 residues. CDR1 is SNHLY, CDR2 FYNNEI, per germline.

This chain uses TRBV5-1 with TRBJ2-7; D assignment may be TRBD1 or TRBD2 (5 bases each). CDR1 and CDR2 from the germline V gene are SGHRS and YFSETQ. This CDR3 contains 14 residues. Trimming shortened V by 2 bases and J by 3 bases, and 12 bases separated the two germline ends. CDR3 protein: CASSFRGPNYEQYF. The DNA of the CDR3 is TGCGCCAGCAGCTTCCGGGGCCCTAACTACGAGCAGTACTTC.

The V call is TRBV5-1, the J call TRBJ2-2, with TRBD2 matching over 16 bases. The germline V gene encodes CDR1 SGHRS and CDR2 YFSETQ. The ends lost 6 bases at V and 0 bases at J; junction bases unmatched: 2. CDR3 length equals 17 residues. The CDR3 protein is CASTGLAGGTNTGELFF. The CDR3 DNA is TGCGCCAGCACGGGACTAGCGGGAGGGACGAACACCGGGGAGCTGTTTTTT.

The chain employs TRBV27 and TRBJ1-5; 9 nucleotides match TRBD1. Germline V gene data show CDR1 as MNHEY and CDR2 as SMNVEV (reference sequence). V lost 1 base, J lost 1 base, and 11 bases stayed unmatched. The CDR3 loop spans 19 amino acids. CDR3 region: CASSLYPGQGGLSNQPQHF. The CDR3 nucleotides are TGTGCCAGCAGTTTATATCCGGGACAGGGTGGGCTAAGCAATCAGCCCCAGCATTTT.

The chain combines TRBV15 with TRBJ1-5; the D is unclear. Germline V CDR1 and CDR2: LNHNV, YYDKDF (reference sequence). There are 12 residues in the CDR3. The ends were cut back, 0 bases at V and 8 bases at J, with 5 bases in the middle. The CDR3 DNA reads TGTGCCACCAGCAGAGAGGTTGAGCCCCAGCATTTT. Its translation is CATSREVEPQHF.

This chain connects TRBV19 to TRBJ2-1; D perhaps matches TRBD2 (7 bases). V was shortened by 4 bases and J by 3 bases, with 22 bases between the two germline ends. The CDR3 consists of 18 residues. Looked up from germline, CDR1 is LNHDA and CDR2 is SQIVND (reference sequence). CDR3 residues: CASSTPGVGGRGYNEQFF. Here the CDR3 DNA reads TGTGCCAGTAGTACCCCAGGGGTTGGCGGGAGAGGCTACAATGAGCAGTTCTTC.